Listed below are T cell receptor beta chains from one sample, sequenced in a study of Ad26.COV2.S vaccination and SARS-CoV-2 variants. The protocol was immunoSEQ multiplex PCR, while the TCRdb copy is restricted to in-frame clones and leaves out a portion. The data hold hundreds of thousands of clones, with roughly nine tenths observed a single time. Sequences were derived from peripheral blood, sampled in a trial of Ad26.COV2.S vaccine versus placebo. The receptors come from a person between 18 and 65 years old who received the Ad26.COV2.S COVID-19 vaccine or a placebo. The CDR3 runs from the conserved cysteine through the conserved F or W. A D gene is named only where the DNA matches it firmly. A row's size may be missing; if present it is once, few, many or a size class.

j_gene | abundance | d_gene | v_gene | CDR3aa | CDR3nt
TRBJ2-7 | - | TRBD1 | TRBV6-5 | CASSPLRQGSGEQYF | TGTGCCAGCAGCCCCCTCCGACAGGGCTCGGGGGAGCAGTACTTC
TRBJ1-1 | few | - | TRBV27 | CASTSPGSPEAFF | TGTGCCAGCACAAGCCCAGGGAGTCCTGAAGCTTTCTTT
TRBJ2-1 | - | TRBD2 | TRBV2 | CASSVGRAYNEQFF | TGTGCCAGCAGTGTGGGGAGGGCCTACAATGAGCAGTTCTTC
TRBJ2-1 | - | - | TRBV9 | CASSVGSNRYNEQFF | TGTGCCAGCAGCGTTGGGAGCAACAGGTACAATGAGCAGTTCTTC
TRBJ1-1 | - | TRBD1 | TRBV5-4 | CASSLLGTGVGYTEAFF | TGTGCCAGCAGCTTATTGGGGACAGGGGTCGGGTACACTGAAGCTTTCTTT
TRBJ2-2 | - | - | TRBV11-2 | CASSLLSHATGELFF | TGTGCCAGCAGCTTATTATCTCACGCCACCGGGGAGCTGTTTTTT
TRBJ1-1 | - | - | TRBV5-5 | CASSLRGLTEAFF | TGTGCCAGCAGCTTGCGAGGGCTAACTGAAGCTTTCTTT
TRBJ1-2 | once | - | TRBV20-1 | CSARNQGPGTF | TGCAGTGCCAGAAATCAGGGCCCGGGTACCTTC
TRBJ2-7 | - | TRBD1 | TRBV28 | CASSLLWTGASYEQYF | TGTGCCAGCAGTTTACTCTGGACAGGGGCGTCCTACGAGCAGTACTTC
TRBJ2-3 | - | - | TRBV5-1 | CASSQQGQADTQYF | TGCGCCAGCAGCCAGCAGGGTCAGGCAGATACGCAGTATTTT
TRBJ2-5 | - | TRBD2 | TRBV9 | CASSVMGTTQETQYF | TGTGCCAGCAGCGTAATGGGGACTACCCAAGAGACCCAGTACTTC
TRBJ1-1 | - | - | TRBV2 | CASTPDSFNTEAFF | TGTGCCAGCACTCCCGACAGCTTTAACACTGAAGCTTTCTTT